The 20 T cell receptor beta chains in this list originate from one sample, sequenced in a study of CD8 T cells in Susac syndrome. The authors reverse transcribed 0.5 to 1 ug RNA with random hexamers. TCRdb used MiXCR to reprocess the immunoSEQ multiplex PCR reads, holding one entry per CDR3 protein. The sample lists about 130,000 distinct CDR3 sequences, more than 90% seen once, with 0.2% to 0.25% in the top ten. The sequencing sample was made of CD8+ T cells from PBMCs. The receptors come from a human donor with Susac syndrome.

V is TRBV4-3 and J is TRBJ2-7; a weak D match, TRBD1 (6 bases). The V end was cut by 3 bases, the J end by 6 bases, with 18 bases between. The CDR3 length is 15 residues. From germline, CDR1 is LGHNA and CDR2 YSLEER. The CDR3 nucleotides are TGCGCCAGCAGCCACGAGGGCGACAGGTCTAGCGAGCAGTACTTC. It codes for CASSHEGDRSSEQYF.

This chain uses TRBV6-5 with TRBJ2-7; no definite D call. CDR1 MNHEY and CDR2 SVGAGI come from the germline V gene. The CDR3 consists of 14 residues. Trimming removed 7 bases from V and 5 bases from J, with 18 bases in between. CDR3 coding DNA: TGTGCCAGCACCCCCTGGAGAGGAATCCACGAGCAGTACTTC. As protein: CASTPWRGIHEQYF.

The V call is TRBV5-6, the J call TRBJ2-7; no definite D call. Germline V CDR1 and CDR2: SGHDT, YYEEEE. The ends were cut back, 6 bases at V and 2 bases at J, with 18 bases in the middle. The CDR3 has 15 amino acids. The CDR3 DNA sequence: TGTGCCAGCAACCCGAAAAGTCTCGGGCCCTACGAGCAGTACTTC. Its protein is CASNPKSLGPYEQYF.

This chain joins TRBV24-1 and TRBJ1-4; 7 positions match TRBD1. The CDR3 extends over 19 amino acids. Germline V gene lookup returns CDR1 KGHDR and CDR2 SFDVKD. J lost 5 bases, V lost 1 base, and 15 bases had no gene match. In nucleotides, the CDR3 is TGTGCCACCAGTGATTTTAAGGGCAGGACGGGACAGCAAAATGAAAAACTGTTTTTT. Translating gives CATSDFKGRTGQQNEKLFF.

This chain uses TRBV4-3 with TRBJ1-5, with D perhaps matching TRBD1 (5 bases). Germline values: CDR1 LGHNA, CDR2 YSLEER. V lost 1 base, J lost 5 bases, and 12 bases lay in between. The CDR3 spans 15 residues. CDR3 bases: TGCGCCAGCAGCCAAGCTCAGGGTAGTGATCAGCCCCAGCATTTT. Amino acids: CASSQAQGSDQPQHF.

CDR3 protein: CASSLAESIEGMSYNEQFF. For the CDR3, the DNA is TGCGCCAGCAGCTTGGCCGAATCTATAGAGGGAATGTCCTACAATGAGCAGTTCTTC. The chain links TRBV5-1 to TRBJ2-1; possibly TRBD2 for D (5 bases). This CDR3 has 19 amino acids. V lost 0 bases and J 1 base, leaving 20 bases between the germline ends. CDR1 SGHRS and CDR2 YFSETQ come from the germline V gene.

V usage is TRBV12-5 and J usage is TRBJ1-1, with 8 bases that match TRBD1. Germline CDR1 and CDR2: LGHNT and FRNRAP. The CDR3 spans 14 residues. The junction had 5 bases not matched to a gene; V was cut back by 5 bases and J by 3 bases. As DNA, the CDR3 is TGTGCTAGTGGTCTGGGACAGGCCTACACTGAAGCTTTCTTT. Amino acid sequence: CASGLGQAYTEAFF.

The rearrangement links TRBV11-1 to TRBJ2-3; 8 bases fit TRBD2. Unmatched junction bases numbered 12, after V lost 1 base and J lost 6 bases. This CDR3 is built from 17 residues. The germline V gene encodes CDR1 SGHAT and CDR2 FQDESV (reference sequence). CDR3 coding DNA: TGTGCCAGCAGCTTAGATACTGGAGCGGGAGTGGGTGATACGCAGTATTTT. This gives the protein CASSLDTGAGVGDTQYF.

The table lists this clonotype with a few counts. The chain links TRBV5-4 to TRBJ2-2; 8 nucleotides match TRBD1. This CDR3 spans 16 amino acids. V shed 1 base, J shed 5 bases, and the junction held 7 bases outside the gene matches. Germline V CDR1 and CDR2: SGHNT, YYREEE (reference sequence). DNA of the CDR3: TGTGCCAGCAGCTTGTCGCAGGGGGCTTTAACCGGGGAGCTGTTTTTT. Protein product: CASSLSQGALTGELFF.

CDR3 DNA: TGCGCCAGCAGCTTGGTGCAGGGGGACTATGGCTACACCTTC. Protein: CASSLVQGDYGYTF. The chain couples TRBV5-1 to TRBJ1-2, with 7 nucleotides matching TRBD1. The V segment lost 0 bases and the J segment 3 bases; nucleotides outside the gene matches: 2. Germline V gene lookup returns CDR1 SGHRS and CDR2 YFSETQ. This CDR3 is 14 amino acids long.

This clonotype was picked up one time. This chain connects TRBV24-1 to TRBJ2-3; 8 bases are shared with TRBD2. Germline-derived CDR1 and CDR2 are KGHDR and SFDVKD. The CDR3 totals 15 residues. V was pared by 8 bases and J by 3 bases, with 9 bases of the junction left unmatched. The CDR3 spells CATKGGERETDTQYF. In DNA form, the CDR3 reads TGTGCCACCAAAGGCGGCGAGCGGGAGACAGATACGCAGTATTTT.

In its sample, this clonotype was seen once. V usage is TRBV9 and J usage is TRBJ2-1, with 15 bases that match TRBD2. Germline loops: CDR1 SGDLS, CDR2 YYNGEE. After removal of 5 bases from V and 7 bases from J, the junction contained 4 bases not matched to a gene. The CDR3 consists of 15 residues. The CDR3 reads CASSPGTSGGNEQFF. The CDR3 DNA is TGTGCCAGCAGTCCGGGGACTAGCGGGGGGAATGAGCAGTTCTTC.

The chain carries TRBV12-3 or TRBV12-4 and TRBJ2-5; TRBD2 agrees at 11 bases. Trimming at V came to 4 bases and at J to 3 bases, leaving 4 bases not matched to a gene. CDR3 size: 15 residues. The DNA of the CDR3 is TGTGCCAGCAGTTCCGTAGCGGGAGGGAAAGAGACCCAGTACTTC. Its protein product is CASSSVAGGKETQYF.

This chain links TRBV6-5 with TRBJ1-1; no definite D call. V was trimmed by 8 bases and J by 6 bases, leaving 13 bases between them. Germline CDR1 is MNHEY and CDR2 is SVGAGI. The CDR3 extends over 12 amino acids. The CDR3 is CASGGLGPEAFF. CDR3 bases: TGTGCCAGCGGAGGTCTAGGACCTGAAGCTTTCTTT.

The CDR3 protein is CASSPTGPSYEQYF. CDR3 nucleotide sequence: TGTGCCAGCAGTCCCACAGGGCCCTCCTACGAGCAGTACTTC. The V call is TRBV27, the J call TRBJ2-7; TRBD1 might be the D (6 bases). The V end lost 5 bases, the J end lost 0 bases, and 11 bases lay between the germline ends. The CDR3 is 14 residues long. Germline V gives CDR1 MNHEY, CDR2 SMNVEV (reference sequence).

The gene calls are TRBV11-2 and TRBJ2-1; 8 bases agree with TRBD2. Germline CDR1 SGHAT, CDR2 FQNNGV. The trim removed 2 bases at V and 9 bases at J, leaving 3 bases unmatched. This CDR3 has 13 residues. The CDR3: CASSLHRGGEQFF. As DNA, the CDR3 is TGTGCCAGCAGCTTACATCGGGGGGGTGAGCAGTTCTTC. Looking up the rest from reference TRBV11-2 and TRBJ2-1 gives the full variable domain: EAGVAQSPRYKIIEKRQSVAFWCNPISGHATLYWYQQILGQGPKLLIQFQNNGVVDDSQLPKDRFSAERLKGVDSTLKIQPAKLEDSAVYLCASSLHRGGEQFFGPGTRLTVL.

J is TRBJ1-2 and V is TRBV30; 7 bases fit TRBD1. Unmatched junction bases numbered 6, after V lost 2 bases and J lost 6 bases. Per the germline V gene, CDR1 is GTSNPN and CDR2 is SVGIG (reference sequence). The length of the CDR3 is 13 residues. The CDR3 region has the DNA TGTGCCTGGAGTCACAGGGGCGTTGATGGCTACACCTTC. It yields the protein CAWSHRGVDGYTF.

The CDR3 is CAREGVGPLMDEQYF. Here the CDR3 DNA reads TGTGCCAGGGAGGGGGTCGGGCCTTTAATGGACGAGCAGTACTTC. The chain carries TRBV12-3 or TRBV12-4 and TRBJ2-7; D possibly uses TRBD1 or TRBD2 (6 bases each). With 9 bases removed from V and 5 bases from J, the gap between germline ends came to 23 bases. This CDR3 region has 15 residues.

V is TRBV7-8 and J is TRBJ2-7; TRBD1 is a possible D gene (6 bases). Trimming cost V 4 bases and J 6 bases, with 13 bases left between them. CDR1 is SGHVS, CDR2 FQNEAQ, per germline. The CDR3 is 13 amino acids. DNA of the CDR3: TGTGCCAGCAGCTGGACAGAGGCCCTCGAGCAGTACTTC. Protein: CASSWTEALEQYF.

This clonotype has a single count. The rearrangement joins TRBV20-1 to TRBJ2-5, with 12 nucleotides matching TRBD2. V dropped 7 bases and J dropped 6; count of bases not matched to a gene: 12. Germline V CDR1 and CDR2: DFQATT, SNEGSKA (reference sequence). This CDR3 has 15 residues. The DNA of the CDR3 is TGCAGTGTCCGGCCGTCTAGCGGGGGGGCGCAGACCCAGTACTTC. This codes for CSVRPSSGGAQTQYF.